This T cell receptor (beta chain) is from a study of Graves' ophthalmopathy and Graves' hyperthyroidism. Study outcomes and limitations: Blood also contained most of the expanded thyroid clonotypes above 0.001 frequency.

Germline assignment: CDR1 SEHNR and CDR2 FQNEAQ (reference sequence). Trimming shortened V by 5 bases and J by 6 bases, and 14 bases separated the two germline ends. The length of the CDR3 is 14 residues. For repertoire sequencing, the TCR beta CDR3 regions were amplified from RNA transcripts. The first round was an RT-PCR with HTBI primers, and the second round was a multiplex PCR. MiXCR, applied by TCRdb to the multiplex PCR reads, yields one record per CDR3 protein. The sample contains around 170,000 distinct CDR3 sequences, roughly two fifths of which appear only once. Ophthalmopathic donors had moderate-to-severe activity, CAS ≥3 and NOSPECS ≥4, with disease that had lasted under 3 months. Uncontrolled infections, pregnancy, lactation or other autoimmune diseases led to patient exclusion. PBMCs were isolated by Ficoll-Paque density gradient centrifugation, using more than 8.5 ml of fresh peripheral blood as the starting material.

This clonotype was seen many times. Its antigen remains unidentified. The V gene is TRBV7-9, the J gene TRBJ1-5; D possibly corresponds to TRBD1 (5 bases). This TCR was sampled from a woman in her thirties or forties with Graves' ophthalmopathy. The source material was peripheral blood. CDR3 coding DNA: TGTGCCAGCAGCCGTAACGACGGGGGTCAGCCCCAGCATTTT. It yields the protein CASSRNDGGQPQHF.